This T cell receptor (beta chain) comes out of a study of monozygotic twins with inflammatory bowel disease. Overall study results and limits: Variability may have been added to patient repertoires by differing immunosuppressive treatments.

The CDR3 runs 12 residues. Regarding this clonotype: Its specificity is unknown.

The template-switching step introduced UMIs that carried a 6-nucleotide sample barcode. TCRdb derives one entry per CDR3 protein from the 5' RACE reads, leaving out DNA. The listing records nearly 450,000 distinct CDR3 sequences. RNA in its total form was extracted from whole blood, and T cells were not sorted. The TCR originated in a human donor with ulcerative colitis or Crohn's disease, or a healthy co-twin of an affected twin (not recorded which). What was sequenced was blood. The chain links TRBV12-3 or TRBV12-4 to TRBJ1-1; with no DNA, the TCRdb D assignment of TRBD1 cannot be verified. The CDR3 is CASGYPDTEAFF.